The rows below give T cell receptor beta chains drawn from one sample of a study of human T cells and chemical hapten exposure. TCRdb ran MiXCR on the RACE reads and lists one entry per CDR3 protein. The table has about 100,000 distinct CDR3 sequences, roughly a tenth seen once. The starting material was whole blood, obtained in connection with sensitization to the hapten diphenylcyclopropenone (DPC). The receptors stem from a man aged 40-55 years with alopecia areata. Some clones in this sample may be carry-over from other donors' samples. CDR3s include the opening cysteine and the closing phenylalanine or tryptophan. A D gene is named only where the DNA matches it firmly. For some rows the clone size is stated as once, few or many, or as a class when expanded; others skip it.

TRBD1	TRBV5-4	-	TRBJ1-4	CASRGQGPNEKLFF	TGTGCCAGCAGAGGACAGGGACCCAATGAAAAACTGTTTTTT
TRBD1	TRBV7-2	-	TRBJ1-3	CASSWDRGGNTIYF	TGTGCCAGCAGTTGGGACAGGGGAGGAAACACCATATATTTT
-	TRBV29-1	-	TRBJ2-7	CSVSPEGSYEQYF	TGCAGCGTTTCACCAGAAGGTTCCTACGAGCAGTACTTC
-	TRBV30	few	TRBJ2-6	CAWSGQISGANVLTF	TGTGCCTGGAGTGGACAGATCTCTGGGGCCAACGTCCTGACTTTC
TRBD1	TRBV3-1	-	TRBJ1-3	CASSQHRGGSGNTIYF	TGTGCCAGCAGCCAACACAGGGGAGGGTCTGGAAACACCATATATTTT
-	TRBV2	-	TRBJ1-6	CAGKTGMDSPLHF	TGTGCCGGAAAGACAGGCATGGATTCACCCCTCCACTTT
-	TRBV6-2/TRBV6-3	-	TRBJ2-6	CASRDGAQGANVLTF	TGTGCCAGCAGAGACGGGGCCCAGGGGGCCAACGTCCTGACTTTC
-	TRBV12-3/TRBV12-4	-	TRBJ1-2	CASSLDSAFGYGYTF	TGTGCCAGCAGTTTAGATTCGGCATTTGGTTATGGCTACACCTTC
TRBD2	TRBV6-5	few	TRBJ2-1	CASSYHTSGRYNEQFF	TGTGCCAGCAGTTACCACACTAGCGGGAGGTACAATGAGCAGTTCTTC
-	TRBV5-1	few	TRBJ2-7	CASSLVGGSYEQYF	TGCGCCAGCAGCTTGGTGGGGGGCTCCTACGAGCAGTACTTC
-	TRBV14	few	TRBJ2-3	CASSQERGGRTDTQYF	TGTGCCAGCAGCCAAGAGCGTGGGGGCCGCACAGATACGCAGTATTTT
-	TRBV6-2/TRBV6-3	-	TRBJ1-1	CASRTATEAFF	TGTGCCAGCAGGACAGCCACTGAAGCTTTCTTT
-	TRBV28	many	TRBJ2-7	CASSPGTLAYEQYF	TGTGCCAGCAGCCCCGGGACGCTGGCCTACGAGCAGTACTTC
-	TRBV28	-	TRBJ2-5	CASSPQTGGETQYF	TGTGCCAGCAGCCCACAGACAGGAGGGGAGACCCAGTACTTC
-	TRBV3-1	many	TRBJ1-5	CASSQGHLGHQPQHF	TGTGCCAGCAGCCAGGGACATTTGGGGCATCAGCCCCAGCATTTT
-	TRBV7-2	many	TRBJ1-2	CASSLGGGGGGIYGYTF	TGTGCCAGCAGCTTAGGGGGAGGGGGTGGCGGAATCTATGGCTACACCTTC
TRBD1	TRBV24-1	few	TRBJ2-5	CATSDLTGTETQYF	TGTGCCACCAGTGACCTGACAGGGACGGAGACCCAGTACTTC
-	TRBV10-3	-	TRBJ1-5	CAIGAQGNQPQHF	TGTGCCATAGGGGCCCAAGGCAATCAGCCCCAGCATTTT
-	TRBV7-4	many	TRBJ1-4	CASSYRASLF	TGTGCCAGCAGCTACCGGGCCTCACTATTT
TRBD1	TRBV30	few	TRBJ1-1	CAWRAGGDTEAFF	TGTGCCTGGAGGGCAGGGGGGGACACTGAAGCTTTCTTT
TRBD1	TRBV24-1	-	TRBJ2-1	CATSDWTGGGNEQFF	TGTGCCACCAGTGATTGGACAGGGGGAGGGAATGAGCAGTTCTTC
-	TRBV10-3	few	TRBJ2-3	CAISGGRGAGDTQYF	TGTGCCATCAGTGGGGGCCGGGGCGCCGGAGATACGCAGTATTTT
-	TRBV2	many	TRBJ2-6	CASSPGVRGANVLTF	TGTGCCAGCAGCCCAGGGGTTCGTGGGGCCAACGTCCTGACTTTC
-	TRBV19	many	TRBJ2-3	CASSMGTQSTDTQYF	TGTGCCAGTAGTATGGGGACACAGAGCACAGATACGCAGTATTTT
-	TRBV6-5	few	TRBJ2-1	CASSYSGGGEQFF	TGTGCCAGCAGTTACTCGGGTGGAGGCGAGCAGTTCTTC
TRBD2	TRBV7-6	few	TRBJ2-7	CASSLGGTSAEQYF	TGTGCCAGCAGCTTAGGAGGGACTAGCGCCGAGCAGTACTTC
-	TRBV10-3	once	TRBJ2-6	CAISDSSGANVLTF	TGTGCCATCAGTGACTCCTCTGGGGCCAACGTCCTGACTTTC
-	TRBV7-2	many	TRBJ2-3	CASSFDTDTQYF	TGTGCCAGCAGCTTTGACACAGATACGCAGTATTTT
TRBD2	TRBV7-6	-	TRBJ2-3	CASSLGTSGDTDTQYF	TGTGCCAGCAGCTTAGGGACTAGCGGGGATACAGATACGCAGTATTTT
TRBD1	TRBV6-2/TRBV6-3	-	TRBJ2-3	CASSSNTGTGGTDTQYF	TGTGCCAGCAGTTCAAATACCGGGACAGGGGGCACAGATACGCAGTATTTT
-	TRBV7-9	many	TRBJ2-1	CASSMGKVLTSYNEQFF	TGTGCCAGCAGCATGGGGAAGGTTTTAACCTCCTACAATGAGCAGTTCTTC
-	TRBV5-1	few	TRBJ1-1	CASSLGLGSSGNTEAFF	TGCGCCAGCAGCTTGGGTCTGGGGTCGTCGGGGAACACTGAAGCTTTCTTT
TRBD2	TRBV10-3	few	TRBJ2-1	CAAGTSGSYNEQFF	TGTGCCGCCGGGACTAGCGGGAGCTACAATGAGCAGTTCTTC
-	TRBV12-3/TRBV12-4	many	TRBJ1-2	CASSRIRGDYGYTF	TGTGCCAGCAGTAGAATCAGGGGAGACTATGGCTACACCTTC
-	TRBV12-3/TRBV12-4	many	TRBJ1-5	CASSFRGDQPQHF	TGTGCCAGCAGTTTTCGGGGGGATCAGCCCCAGCATTTT
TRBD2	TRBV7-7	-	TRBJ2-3	CASSQGGKDTQYF	TGTGCTAGCAGCCAGGGAGGGAAAGATACGCAGTATTTT
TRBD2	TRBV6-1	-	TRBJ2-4	CASGLKRERAKNIQYF	TGTGCCAGCGGATTAAAGCGGGAGAGGGCCAAAAACATTCAGTACTTC
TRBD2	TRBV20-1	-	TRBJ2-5	CSARAGLAGNQETQYF	TGCAGTGCTAGGGCGGGACTAGCGGGGAACCAAGAGACCCAGTACTTC
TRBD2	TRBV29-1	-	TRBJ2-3	CSGLAATSTDTQYF	TGCAGCGGTCTAGCGGCCACTAGCACAGATACGCAGTATTTT
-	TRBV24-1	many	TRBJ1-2	CATSDSVLNYGYTF	TGTGCCACCAGTGACTCGGTCCTGAACTATGGCTACACCTTC
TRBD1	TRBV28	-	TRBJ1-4	CASSGTGAASEKLFF	TGTGCCAGCAGTGGGACAGGGGCTGCCTCTGAAAAACTGTTTTTT